This T cell receptor (beta chain) was captured in a study of Tregs in tolerant kidney transplant recipients. Whole-study findings and limits: Biological reproducibility was not directly addressed, but technical replication error appeared minimal.

Unstimulated regulatory T cells (CD4+CD25+CD127-), CD4+CD25- non-regulatory cells, CD4 and CD8 cells were FACS-sorted from thawed PBMCs. An overnight rest at 37°C with approximately 180 IU/ml IL-2 preceded regulatory T cell sorting from thawed PBMCs. The CDR3 is 18 amino acids. V dropped 2 bases and J dropped 6 bases, with 24 bases sitting between them. Germline V gives CDR1 SGHRS, CDR2 YFSETQ. In the case of this clone: Its antigen is undetermined.

TCRdb's table, derived via immunoSEQ multiplex PCR, lists solely in-frame clones and lacks some. This sample carries fewer than 65,000 clones, approximately 83% of them seen once, and the ten largest clones take around 2.3%. The rearrangement links TRBV5-1 to TRBJ1-5; D not resolved. This sequence originates from a human donor who received a combined kidney and bone marrow transplant. The material sequenced was Tregs from blood, taken before the transplant. The CDR3 reads CASSFFPVGGYTCQPQHF. The CDR3 nucleotides are TGCGCCAGCAGCTTTTTCCCGGTAGGCGGTTACACCTGTCAGCCCCAGCATTTT.